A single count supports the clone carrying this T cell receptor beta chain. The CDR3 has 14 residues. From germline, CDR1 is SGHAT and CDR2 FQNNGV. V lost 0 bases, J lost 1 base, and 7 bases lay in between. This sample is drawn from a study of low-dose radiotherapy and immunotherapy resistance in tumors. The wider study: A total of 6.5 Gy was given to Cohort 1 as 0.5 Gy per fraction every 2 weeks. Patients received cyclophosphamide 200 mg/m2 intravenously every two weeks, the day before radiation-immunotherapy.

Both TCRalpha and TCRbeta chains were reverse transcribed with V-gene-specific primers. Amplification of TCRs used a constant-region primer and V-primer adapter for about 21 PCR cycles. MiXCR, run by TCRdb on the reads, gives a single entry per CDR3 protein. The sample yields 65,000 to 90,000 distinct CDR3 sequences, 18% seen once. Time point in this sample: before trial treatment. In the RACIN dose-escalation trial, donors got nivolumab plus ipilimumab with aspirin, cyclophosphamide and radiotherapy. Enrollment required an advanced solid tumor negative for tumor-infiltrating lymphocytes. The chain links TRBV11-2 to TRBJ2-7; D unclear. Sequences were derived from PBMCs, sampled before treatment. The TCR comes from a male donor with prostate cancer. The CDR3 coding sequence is TGTGCCAGCAGCTTAGAACAGTTTTCCTACGAGCAGTACTTC. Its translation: CASSLEQFSYEQYF.